One and the same sample provided the 5 T cell receptor beta chains below, sequenced in a study of T cells after yellow fever vaccination. TCRdb reanalysed the 5' RACE reads using MiXCR and keeps one entry per CDR3 protein. This repertoire shows around 15,000 distinct CDR3 sequences, under 5% found once; its top ten account for roughly 0.37%. Source: PBMCs, either bulk or a sorted T-cell subset (CD4+, CD8+, memory, or dextramer-sorted; not recorded which), taken 15 days after the yellow fever booster vaccination. The receptors here all came from a young man who received the YFV17D yellow fever vaccine.

This clonotype has at least ten counts. V is TRBV7-9 and J is TRBJ2-7; 7 positions agree with TRBD1. There are 15 residues in the CDR3. Germline loops: CDR1 SEHNR, CDR2 FQNEAQ (reference sequence). Losses at the gene ends were 1 base for V and 1 base for J; bases not matched to a gene: 4. CDR3 DNA sequence: TGTGCCAGCAGCTTAGGACAGGGTAGTTCCTACGAGCAGTACTTC. Its protein product is CASSLGQGSSYEQYF.

This clonotype was seen repeatedly, ten times or more. The J gene is TRBJ2-3, the V gene TRBV20-1, with D perhaps TRBD2 (6 bases). V gave up 3 bases and J gave up 1 base, with 11 bases separating them. This CDR3 comprises 14 residues. Germline values: CDR1 DFQATT, CDR2 SNEGSKA (reference sequence). The CDR3 DNA is TGCAGTGCTAGGTTGCCTAGCGGCACAGATACGCAGTATTTT. Its translation is CSARLPSGTDTQYF.

This clonotype was detected many times. The chain carries TRBV7-9 and TRBJ2-7; D gene ambiguous. Germline V gene sequence: CDR1 SEHNR, CDR2 FQNEAQ (reference sequence). The CDR3 totals 15 residues. V lost 8 bases and J lost 5, with 22 bases in between. This chain's CDR3 is CASSITSGQGDEQYF. The CDR3 region has the DNA TGTGCCAGCTCCATTACGTCCGGGCAAGGCGACGAGCAGTACTTC. Together with reference TRBV7-9 and TRBJ2-7, the CDR3 gives the full variable domain: DTGVSQNPRHKITKRGQNVTFRCDPISEHNRLYWYRQTLGQGPEFLTYFQNEAQLEKSRLLSDRFSAERPKGSFSTLEIQRTEQGDSAMYLCASSITSGQGDEQYFGPGTRLTVT.

This clonotype is medium-sized (0.01 to 0.1%) within its sample. The chain combines TRBV5-1 with TRBJ2-7, with D perhaps TRBD1 (5 bases). Per the germline V gene, CDR1 is SGHRS and CDR2 is YFSETQ. V lost 4 bases and J 6 bases, leaving 11 bases between the germline ends. This CDR3 has 12 amino acids. The CDR3 DNA follows: TGCGCCAGCAGCCCCGGACACTCCGAGCAGTACTTC. This encodes CASSPGHSEQYF.

In this sample, this clonotype turned up many times. This chain uses TRBV4-3 with TRBJ2-2; D uncertain. The CDR3 runs to 14 residues. Trimming cost V 0 bases and J 5 bases, with 7 bases left between them. Germline V gives CDR1 LGHNA, CDR2 YSLEER. This CDR3 reads CASSQDLGTGELFF. In DNA, the CDR3 is TGCGCCAGCAGCCAAGATTTGGGGACCGGGGAGCTGTTTTTT.